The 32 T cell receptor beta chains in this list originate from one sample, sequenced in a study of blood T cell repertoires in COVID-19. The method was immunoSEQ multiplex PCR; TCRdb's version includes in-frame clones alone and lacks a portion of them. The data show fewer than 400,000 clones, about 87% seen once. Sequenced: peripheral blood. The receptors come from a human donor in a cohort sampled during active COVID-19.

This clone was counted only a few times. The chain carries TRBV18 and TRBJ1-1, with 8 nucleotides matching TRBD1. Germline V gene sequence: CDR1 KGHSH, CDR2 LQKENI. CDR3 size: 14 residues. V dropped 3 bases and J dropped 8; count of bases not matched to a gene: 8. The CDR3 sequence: CASSPPGQAREAFF. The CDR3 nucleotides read TGTGCCAGCTCACCCCCGGGACAGGCAAGGGAAGCTTTCTTT.

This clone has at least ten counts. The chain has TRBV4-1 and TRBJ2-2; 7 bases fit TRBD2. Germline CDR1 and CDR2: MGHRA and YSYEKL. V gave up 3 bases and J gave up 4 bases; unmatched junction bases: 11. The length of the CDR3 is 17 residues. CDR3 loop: CASSHPGAGHGTGELFF. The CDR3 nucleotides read TGCGCCAGCAGCCACCCAGGAGCGGGGCATGGCACCGGGGAGCTGTTTTTT.

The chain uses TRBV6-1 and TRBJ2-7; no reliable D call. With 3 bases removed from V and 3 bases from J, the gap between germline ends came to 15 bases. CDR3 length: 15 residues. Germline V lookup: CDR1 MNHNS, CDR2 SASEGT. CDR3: CASSDPHSTNYEQYF. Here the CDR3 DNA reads TGTGCCAGCAGTGACCCGCACAGCACGAACTACGAGCAGTACTTC.

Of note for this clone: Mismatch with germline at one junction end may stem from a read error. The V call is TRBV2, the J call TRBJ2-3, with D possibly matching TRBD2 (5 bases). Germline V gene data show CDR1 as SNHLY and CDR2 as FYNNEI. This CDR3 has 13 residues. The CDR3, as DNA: TGTGCCAGCAGCACAAAGAGGGAAGATACACAGTATTTT. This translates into CASSTKREDTQYF. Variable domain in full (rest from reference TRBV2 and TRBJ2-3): EPEVTQTPSHQVTQMGQEVILRCVPISNHLYFYWYRQILGQKVEFLVSFYNNEISEKSEIFDDQFSVERPDGSNFTLKIRSTKLEDSAMYFCASSTKREDTQYFGPGTRLTVL.

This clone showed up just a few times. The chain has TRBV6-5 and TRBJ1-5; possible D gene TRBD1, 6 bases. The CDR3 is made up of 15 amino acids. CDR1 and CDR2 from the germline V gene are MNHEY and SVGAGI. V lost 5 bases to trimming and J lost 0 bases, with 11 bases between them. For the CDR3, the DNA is TGTGCCAGCAGTCAGAACAGGGATAGCAATCAGCCCCAGCATTTT. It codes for CASSQNRDSNQPQHF.

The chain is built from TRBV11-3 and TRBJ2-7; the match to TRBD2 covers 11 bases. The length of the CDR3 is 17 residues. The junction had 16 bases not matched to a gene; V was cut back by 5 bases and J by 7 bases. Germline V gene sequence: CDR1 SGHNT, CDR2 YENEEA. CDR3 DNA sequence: TGTGCCAGCAGCCACCTCACTAGCGGGAGATCGCACGGAGAGCAGTACTTC. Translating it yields CASSHLTSGRSHGEQYF.

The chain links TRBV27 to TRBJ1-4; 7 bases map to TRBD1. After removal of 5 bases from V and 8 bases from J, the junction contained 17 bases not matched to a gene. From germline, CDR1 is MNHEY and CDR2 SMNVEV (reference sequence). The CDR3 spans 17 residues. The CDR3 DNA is TGTGCCAGCAGTCCTCTTGGACAGACAGGGCTGAGGGAAAAACTGTTTTTT. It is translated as CASSPLGQTGLREKLFF.

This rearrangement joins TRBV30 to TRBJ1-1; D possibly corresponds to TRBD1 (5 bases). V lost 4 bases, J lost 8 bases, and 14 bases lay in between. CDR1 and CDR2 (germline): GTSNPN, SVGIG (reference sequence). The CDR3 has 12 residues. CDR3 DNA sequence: TGTGCCTGGACCTACCGGGACTCGGAAGCTTTCTTT. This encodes CAWTYRDSEAFF.

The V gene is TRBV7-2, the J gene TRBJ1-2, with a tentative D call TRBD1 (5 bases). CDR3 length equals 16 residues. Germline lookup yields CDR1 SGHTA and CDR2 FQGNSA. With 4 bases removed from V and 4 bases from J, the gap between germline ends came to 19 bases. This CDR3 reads CASSSRVQEIGYGYTF. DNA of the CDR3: TGTGCCAGCAGCTCGAGAGTACAGGAGATAGGCTATGGCTACACCTTC.

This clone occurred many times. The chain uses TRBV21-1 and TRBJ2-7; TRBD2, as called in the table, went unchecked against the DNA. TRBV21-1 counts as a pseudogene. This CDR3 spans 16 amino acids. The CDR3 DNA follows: TGTGCCAGCAGCCCCCGAGGCGATTCCCGCCGCTACGAGCAGTACTTC. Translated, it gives CASSPRGDSRRYEQYF.

In DNA form, the CDR3 reads TGTGCCAGCAGCCAGCGAGCGGGGGAATCTTACAATGAGCAGTTCTTC. Residues: CASSQRAGESYNEQFF. The chain employs TRBV4-2 and TRBJ2-1; 8 bases map to TRBD2. Germline CDR1 reads LGHNA; CDR2 reads YNFKEQ. The CDR3 is 16 residues long. Losses at the gene ends were 3 bases for V and 4 bases for J; bases not matched to a gene: 8.

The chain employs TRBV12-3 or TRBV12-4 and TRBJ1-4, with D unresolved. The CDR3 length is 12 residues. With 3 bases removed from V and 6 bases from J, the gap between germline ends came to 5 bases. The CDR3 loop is CASSLGDEKLFF. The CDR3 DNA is TGTGCCAGCAGTTTGGGAGATGAAAAACTGTTTTTT.

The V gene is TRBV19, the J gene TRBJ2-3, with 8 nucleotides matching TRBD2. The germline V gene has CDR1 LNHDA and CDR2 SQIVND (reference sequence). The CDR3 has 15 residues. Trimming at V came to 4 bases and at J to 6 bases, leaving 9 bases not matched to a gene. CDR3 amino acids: CASSTGQTGGDTQYF. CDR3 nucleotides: TGTGCCAGTAGTACAGGACAGACGGGAGGGGATACGCAGTATTTT. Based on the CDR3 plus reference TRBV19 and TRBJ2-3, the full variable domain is DGGITQSPKYLFRKEGQNVTLSCEQNLNHDAMYWYRQDPGQGLRLIYYSQIVNDFQKGDIAEGYSVSREKKESFPLTVTSAQKNPTAFYLCASSTGQTGGDTQYFGPGTRLTVL.

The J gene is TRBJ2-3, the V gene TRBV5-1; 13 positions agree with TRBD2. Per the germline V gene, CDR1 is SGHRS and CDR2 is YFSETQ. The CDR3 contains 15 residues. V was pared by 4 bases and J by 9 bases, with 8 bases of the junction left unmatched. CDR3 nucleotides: TGCGCCAGCAGCGTTGGGACTAGCGGGGCCGGGACGCAGTATTTT. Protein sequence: CASSVGTSGAGTQYF.

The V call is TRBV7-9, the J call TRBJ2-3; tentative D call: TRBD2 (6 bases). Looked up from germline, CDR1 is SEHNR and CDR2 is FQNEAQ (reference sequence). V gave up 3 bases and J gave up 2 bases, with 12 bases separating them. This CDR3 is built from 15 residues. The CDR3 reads CASSFWREATDTQYF. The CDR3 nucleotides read TGTGCCAGCAGCTTCTGGCGGGAAGCCACAGATACGCAGTATTTT.

The CDR3 here is CATSDRTRTVSSTDTQYF. DNA for the CDR3: TGTGCCACCAGTGATAGAACCCGGACAGTTTCTAGCACAGATACGCAGTATTTT. The rearrangement joins TRBV24-1 to TRBJ2-3; perhaps TRBD1 as D (6 bases). There are 18 residues in the CDR3. CDR1 is KGHDR, CDR2 SFDVKD, per germline. With 3 bases removed from V and 0 bases from J, the gap between germline ends came to 18 bases.

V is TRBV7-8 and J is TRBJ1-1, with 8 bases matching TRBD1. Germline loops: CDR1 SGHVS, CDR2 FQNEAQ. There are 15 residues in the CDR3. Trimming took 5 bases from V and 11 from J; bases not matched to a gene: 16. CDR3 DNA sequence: TGTGCCAGCAGCCCGAGGGCCGGGACAGGCATCAAGGCTTTCTTT. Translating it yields CASSPRAGTGIKAFF.

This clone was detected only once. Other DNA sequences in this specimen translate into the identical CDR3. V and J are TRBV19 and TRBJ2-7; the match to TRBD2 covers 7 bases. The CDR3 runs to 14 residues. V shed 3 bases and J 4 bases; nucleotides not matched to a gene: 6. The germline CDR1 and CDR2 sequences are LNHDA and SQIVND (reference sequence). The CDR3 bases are TGTGCCAGTAGTATTTCTAGCGGTAGTTACGAGCAGTACTTC. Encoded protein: CASSISSGSYEQYF.

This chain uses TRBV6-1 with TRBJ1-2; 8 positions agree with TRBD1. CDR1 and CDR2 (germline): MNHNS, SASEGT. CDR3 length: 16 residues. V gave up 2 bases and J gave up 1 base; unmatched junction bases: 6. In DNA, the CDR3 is TGTGCCAGCAGTGAAAAGTACAGGGGGGGTAACTATGGCTACACCTTC. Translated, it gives CASSEKYRGGNYGYTF.

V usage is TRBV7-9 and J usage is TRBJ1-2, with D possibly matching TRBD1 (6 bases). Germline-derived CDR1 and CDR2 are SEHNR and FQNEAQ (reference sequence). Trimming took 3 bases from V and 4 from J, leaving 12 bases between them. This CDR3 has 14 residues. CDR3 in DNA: TGTGCCAGCAGCTTCCTGGACAGACCCTATGGCTACACCTTC. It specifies CASSFLDRPYGYTF.

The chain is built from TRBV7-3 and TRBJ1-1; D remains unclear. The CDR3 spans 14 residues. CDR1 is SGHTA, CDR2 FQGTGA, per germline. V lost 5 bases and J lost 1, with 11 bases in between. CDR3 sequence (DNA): TGTGCCAGCAGCCATACCCGGGGGAACACTGAAGCTTTCTTT. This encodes CASSHTRGNTEAFF.

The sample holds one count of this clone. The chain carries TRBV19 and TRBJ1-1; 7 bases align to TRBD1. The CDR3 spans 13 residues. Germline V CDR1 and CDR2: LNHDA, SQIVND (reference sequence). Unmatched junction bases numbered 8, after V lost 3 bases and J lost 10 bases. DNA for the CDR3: TGTGCCAGTAGTATCCCCAGGGGGACGGCAGCTTTCTTT. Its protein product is CASSIPRGTAAFF.

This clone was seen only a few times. CDR3 sequence reads: CASSQPGQSFYGYTF. The CDR3 nucleotides are TGTGCCAGCAGCCAACCGGGACAGAGTTTCTATGGCTACACCTTC. The V call is TRBV3-1 (or the pseudogene TRBV3-2), the J call TRBJ1-2, with 7 bases matching TRBD1. Germline V lookup: CDR1 LGHDT, CDR2 YNNKEL (reference sequence). The J segment lost 4 bases and the V segment lost 2 bases, leaving 7 bases of the junction unmatched. The CDR3 is 15 amino acids.

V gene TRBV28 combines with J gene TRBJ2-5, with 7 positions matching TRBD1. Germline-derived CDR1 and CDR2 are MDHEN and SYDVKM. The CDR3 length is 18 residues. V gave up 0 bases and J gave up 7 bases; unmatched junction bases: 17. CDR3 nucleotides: TGTGCCAGCAGTTTATGGGGAAAAGGGGGCTATGCGTTAGGGACCCAGTACTTC. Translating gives CASSLWGKGGYALGTQYF. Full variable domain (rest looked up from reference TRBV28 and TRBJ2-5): DVKVTQSSRYLVKRTGEKVFLECVQDMDHENMFWYRQDPGLGLRLIYFSYDVKMKEKGDIPEGYSVSREKKERFSLILESASTNQTSMYLCASSLWGKGGYALGTQYFGPGTRLLVL.

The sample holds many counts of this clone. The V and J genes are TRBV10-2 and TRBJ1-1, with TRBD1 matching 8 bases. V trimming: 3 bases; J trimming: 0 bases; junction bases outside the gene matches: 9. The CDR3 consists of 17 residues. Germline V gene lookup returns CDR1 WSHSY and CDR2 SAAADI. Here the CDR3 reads CASSDSGGAGMNTEAFF. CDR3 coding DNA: TGCGCCAGCAGTGACTCAGGGGGCGCGGGGATGAACACTGAAGCTTTCTTT.

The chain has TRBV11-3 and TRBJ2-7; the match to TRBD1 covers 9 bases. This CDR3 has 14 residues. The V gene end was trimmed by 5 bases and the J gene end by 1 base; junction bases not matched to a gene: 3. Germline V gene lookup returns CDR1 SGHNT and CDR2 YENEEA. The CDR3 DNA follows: TGTGCCAGCAGCGCGGACAGGGGTTCCTACGAGCAGTACTTC. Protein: CASSADRGSYEQYF.

CDR3 sequence: CASSDSQGQPYEQYF. CDR3 coding DNA: TGTGCCAGCAGTGACTCTCAGGGTCAGCCCTACGAGCAGTACTTC. J is TRBJ2-7 and V is TRBV6-4; TRBD1 might be the D (5 bases). The V and J ends lost 0 bases and 2 bases respectively, with 11 bases between them. CDR3 length: 15 amino acids. CDR1 MRHNA and CDR2 SNTAGT come from the germline V gene.

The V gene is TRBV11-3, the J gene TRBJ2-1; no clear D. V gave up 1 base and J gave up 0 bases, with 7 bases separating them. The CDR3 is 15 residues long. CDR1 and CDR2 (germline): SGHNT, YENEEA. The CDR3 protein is CASSLGTVSYNEQFF. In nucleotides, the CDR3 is TGTGCCAGCAGCTTAGGTACGGTCTCCTACAATGAGCAGTTCTTC.

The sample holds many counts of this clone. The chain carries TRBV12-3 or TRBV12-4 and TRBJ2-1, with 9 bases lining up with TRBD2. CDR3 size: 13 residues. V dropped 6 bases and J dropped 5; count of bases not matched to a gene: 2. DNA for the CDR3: TGTGCCAGCAGGCGGGGGGGAGACAATGAGCAGTTCTTC. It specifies CASRRGGDNEQFF.

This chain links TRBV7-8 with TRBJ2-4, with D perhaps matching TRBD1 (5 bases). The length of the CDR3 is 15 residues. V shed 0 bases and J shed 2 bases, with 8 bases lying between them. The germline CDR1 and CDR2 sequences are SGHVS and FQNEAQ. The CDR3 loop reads CASSLAPGTKNIQYF. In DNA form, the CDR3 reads TGTGCCAGCAGCTTAGCTCCAGGGACCAAAAACATTCAGTACTTC.

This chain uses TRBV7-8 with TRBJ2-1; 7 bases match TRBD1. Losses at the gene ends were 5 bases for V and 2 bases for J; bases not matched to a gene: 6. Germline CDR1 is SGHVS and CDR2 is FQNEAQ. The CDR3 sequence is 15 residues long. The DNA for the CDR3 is TGTGCCAGCAGCCCGGACAGGCTTCCCTACAATGAGCAGTTCTTC. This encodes CASSPDRLPYNEQFF.

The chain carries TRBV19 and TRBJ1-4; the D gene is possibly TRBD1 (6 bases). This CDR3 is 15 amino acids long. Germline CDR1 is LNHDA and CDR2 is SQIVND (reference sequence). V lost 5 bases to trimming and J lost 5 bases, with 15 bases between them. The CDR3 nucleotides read TGTGCCAGTAGTTTTCAAGGGCAGGGGAATGAAAAACTGTTTTTT. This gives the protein CASSFQGQGNEKLFF.